This TCR beta chain was identified during a study of blood T cell repertoires in COVID-19. The data were produced by immunoSEQ multiplex PCR, yet TCRdb's version contains in-frame clones alone and is incomplete. Of approximately 54,000 clones listed, roughly nine tenths are singletons. This clone turned up a few times. Trimming pared 7 bases from V and 3 bases from J, leaving 13 bases between. CDR1 is MNHNY and CDR2 is SVGAGI in the germline V gene (reference sequence). This CDR3 is built from 14 residues. The V and J genes are TRBV6-6 and TRBJ1-5; the D is unclear. Material for sequencing was peripheral blood. The TCR sequence derives from a man aged 45-65 years with acute or convalescent COVID-19. In DNA form, the CDR3 reads TGTGCCAGCACGTTCGGTGCGGCCAATCAGCCCCAGCATTTT. Translating gives CASTFGAANQPQHF.